These T cell receptor beta chains were read from a single sample in a study of shared clonotypes between healthy human individuals. Data came from immunoSEQ multiplex PCR; TCRdb stores just in-frame clones and leaves some out. The sample consists of roughly 700,000 clones, 74% of them appearing once. The sequencing sample was made of memory CD4+ T cells sorted from blood. These TCRs come from a woman aged 25 to 39 in good health. Each CDR3 is given with its conserved first and last residue. A D gene is named only where the DNA matches it firmly. A clone size is listed for some rows: how often the clone was seen (once, few, many), or a class if it is expanded.

DNA: TGTGCCAGCAGCTTGGGGGCTGAACTCACTGAAGCTTTCTTT; CDR3: CASSLGAELTEAFF; J: TRBJ1-1; size: few; D: .; V: TRBV7-3
DNA: TGTGCCAGCAGCTTTGGGGACGGGCCCCCCTACGAGCAGTACTTC; CDR3: CASSFGDGPPYEQYF; J: TRBJ2-7; size: .; D: .; V: TRBV11-3
DNA: TGTGCCCAAACGGCTAGCGGAGACAATGAGCAGTTCTTC; CDR3: CAQTASGDNEQFF; J: TRBJ2-1; size: .; D: TRBD2; V: TRBV30
DNA: TGTGCCAGTGGACAGGGACAGGGGGCGCGGGAAACTGAAGCTTTCTTT; CDR3: CASGQGQGARETEAFF; J: TRBJ1-1; size: .; D: TRBD1; V: TRBV19
DNA: TGTGCCAGCAGTACACCGACTAGCGGGTCCTCCTACGAGCAGTACTTC; CDR3: CASSTPTSGSSYEQYF; J: TRBJ2-7; size: .; D: TRBD2; V: TRBV28
DNA: TGTGCCAGCTCACCAACTAGCTCCAATGAGCAGTTCTTC; CDR3: CASSPTSSNEQFF; J: TRBJ2-1; size: .; D: .; V: TRBV18
DNA: TGTGCTAGTGGTTTGGTACTTCTAGGACACAACTATGGCTACACCTTC; CDR3: CASGLVLLGHNYGYTF; J: TRBJ1-2; size: .; D: .; V: TRBV12-5
DNA: TGTGCCAGCAGGCACAGGGGATTCTTGAATCAGCCCCAGCATTTT; CDR3: CASRHRGFLNQPQHF; J: TRBJ1-5; size: .; D: TRBD1; V: TRBV2
DNA: TGTGCCAGCAGTTACGTCTATGGCTACACCTTC; CDR3: CASSYVYGYTF; J: TRBJ1-2; size: .; D: .; V: TRBV6-6
DNA: TGTGCCAGCAGTCAACCGGGACTCAGCTATAATTCACCCCTCCACTTT; CDR3: CASSQPGLSYNSPLHF; J: TRBJ1-6; size: few; D: .; V: TRBV28
DNA: TGTGCCTGGAGTCTTACCTCCTACGAGCAGTACTTC; CDR3: CAWSLTSYEQYF; J: TRBJ2-7; size: .; D: .; V: TRBV30